The 6 T cell receptor beta chains below all came from one sample that was sequenced in a study of cytomegalovirus exposure and HLA in healthy donors. 13 Jbeta primers and 60 Vbeta primers were used for the PCR. The table came from immunoSEQ multiplex PCR; TCRdb's copy has only in-frame clones and leaves some out. The table lists approximately 130,000 clones, under 85% of them singletons. Sequencing was carried out using PBMCs. All receptors derive from a man aged 25 to 45 in good health and CMV-seronegative.

As to this clone: One end of the junction is discordant with germline, which a read error may explain. The J gene is TRBJ2-7, the V gene TRBV7-7; 9 bases fit TRBD1. The CDR3 contains 13 residues. Germline lookup yields CDR1 SSHAT and CDR2 FNYEAQ (reference sequence). DNA of the CDR3: TGTGCTAGCAGTATTACGACAGGGGGGAGCCAGTACTTC. It encodes CASSITTGGSQYF.

The chain employs TRBV29-1 and TRBJ1-2; D is perhaps TRBD1 (5 bases). Germline lookup yields CDR1 SQVTM and CDR2 ANQGSEA. The CDR3 consists of 13 residues. V was cut by 6 bases and J by 3 bases, with 14 bases left in between. The CDR3 sequence is CSVALRAYYGYTF. CDR3 nucleotides: TGCAGCGTGGCACTCAGGGCCTACTATGGCTACACCTTC. Combining the CDR3 with reference TRBV29-1 and TRBJ1-2 gives the whole variable domain SAVISQKPSRDICQRGTSLTIQCQVDSQVTMMFWYRQQPGQSLTLIATANQGSEATYESGFVIDKFPISRPNLTFSTLTVSNMSPEDSSIYLCSVALRAYYGYTFGSGTRLTVV.

This clone was seen just once. The genes are TRBV7-8 and TRBJ2-3; D uncertain. Per the germline V gene, CDR1 is SGHVS and CDR2 is FQNEAQ. CDR3 length equals 12 residues. Trimming pared 5 bases from V and 2 bases from J, leaving 5 bases between. The CDR3 DNA sequence: TGTGCCAGCAGCCTCTCCACAGATACGCAGTATTTT. Translated, it gives CASSLSTDTQYF.

The CDR3 DNA reads TGTGCCAGCAGTGACGCGGGGTCCCTAAACGAGCAGTACTTC. This encodes CASSDAGSLNEQYF. This chain uses TRBV2 with TRBJ2-7; D is perhaps TRBD2 (6 bases). The CDR3 has 14 amino acids. Germline V gene data show CDR1 as SNHLY and CDR2 as FYNNEI. V was clipped by 3 bases and J by 5 bases, with 14 bases between them.

The chain uses TRBV19 and TRBJ1-2; 7 positions agree with TRBD1. The J segment lost 0 bases and the V segment lost 8 bases, leaving 9 bases of the junction unmatched. Germline V gene data show CDR1 as LNHDA and CDR2 as SQIVND (reference sequence). The CDR3 loop spans 15 amino acids. This chain's CDR3 is CASESGTVANYGYTF. Here the CDR3 DNA reads TGTGCCAGTGAGTCCGGGACAGTAGCTAACTATGGCTACACCTTC.

This clone has just a few counts. V usage is TRBV11-3 and J usage is TRBJ2-5, with D possibly being TRBD2 (5 bases). The CDR3 runs 12 residues. The V gene lost 6 bases and the J gene lost 5 bases, with 10 bases spanning the gap. Germline lookup yields CDR1 SGHNT and CDR2 YENEEA. CDR3 in amino acids: CASRGSGETQYF. The CDR3 region has the DNA TGTGCCAGCAGGGGGAGTGGGGAGACCCAGTACTTC.